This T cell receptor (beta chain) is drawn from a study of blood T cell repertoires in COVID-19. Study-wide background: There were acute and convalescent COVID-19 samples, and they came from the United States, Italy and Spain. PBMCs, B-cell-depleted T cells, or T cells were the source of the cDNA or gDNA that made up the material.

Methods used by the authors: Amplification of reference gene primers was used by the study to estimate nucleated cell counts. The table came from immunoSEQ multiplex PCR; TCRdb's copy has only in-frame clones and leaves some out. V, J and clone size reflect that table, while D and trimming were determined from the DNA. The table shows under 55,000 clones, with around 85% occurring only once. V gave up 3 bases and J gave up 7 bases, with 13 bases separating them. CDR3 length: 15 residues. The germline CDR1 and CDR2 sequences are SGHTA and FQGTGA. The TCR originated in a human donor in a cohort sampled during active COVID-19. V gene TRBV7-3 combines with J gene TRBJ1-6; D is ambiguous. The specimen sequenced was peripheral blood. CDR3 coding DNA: TGTGCCAGCAGCTTGTCGGGTGGTAAGAATTCACCCCTCCACTTT. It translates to CASSLSGGKNSPLHF.